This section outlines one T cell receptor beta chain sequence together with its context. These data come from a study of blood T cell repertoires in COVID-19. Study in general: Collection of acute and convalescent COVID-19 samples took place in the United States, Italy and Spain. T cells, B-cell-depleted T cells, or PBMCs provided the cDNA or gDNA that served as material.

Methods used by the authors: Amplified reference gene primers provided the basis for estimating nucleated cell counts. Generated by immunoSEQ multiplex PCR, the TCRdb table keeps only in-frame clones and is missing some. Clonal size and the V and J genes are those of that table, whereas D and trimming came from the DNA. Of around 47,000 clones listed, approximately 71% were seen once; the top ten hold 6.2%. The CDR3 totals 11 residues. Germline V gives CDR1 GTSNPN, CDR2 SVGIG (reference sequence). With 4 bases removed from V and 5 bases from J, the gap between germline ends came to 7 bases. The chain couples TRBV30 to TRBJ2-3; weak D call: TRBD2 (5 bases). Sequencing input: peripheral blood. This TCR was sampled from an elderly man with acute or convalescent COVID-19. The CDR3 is CAWTAGDTQYF. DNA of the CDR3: TGTGCCTGGACCGCGGGAGATACGCAGTATTTT.